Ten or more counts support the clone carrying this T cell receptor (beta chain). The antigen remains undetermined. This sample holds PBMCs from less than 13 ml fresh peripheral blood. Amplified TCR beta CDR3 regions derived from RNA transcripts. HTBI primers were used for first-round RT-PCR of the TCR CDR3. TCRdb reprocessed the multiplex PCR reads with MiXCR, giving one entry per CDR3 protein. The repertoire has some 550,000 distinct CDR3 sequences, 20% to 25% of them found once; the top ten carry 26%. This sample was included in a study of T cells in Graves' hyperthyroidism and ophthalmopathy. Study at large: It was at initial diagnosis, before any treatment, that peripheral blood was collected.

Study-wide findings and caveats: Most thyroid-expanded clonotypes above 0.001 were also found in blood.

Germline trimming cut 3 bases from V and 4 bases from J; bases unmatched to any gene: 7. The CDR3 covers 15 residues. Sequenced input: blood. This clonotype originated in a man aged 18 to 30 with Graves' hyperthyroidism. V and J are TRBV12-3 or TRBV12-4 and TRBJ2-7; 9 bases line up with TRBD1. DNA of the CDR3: TGTGCCAGCAGTTTTTCGGGACAGGGTATTTACGAGCAGTACTTC. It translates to CASSFSGQGIYEQYF.